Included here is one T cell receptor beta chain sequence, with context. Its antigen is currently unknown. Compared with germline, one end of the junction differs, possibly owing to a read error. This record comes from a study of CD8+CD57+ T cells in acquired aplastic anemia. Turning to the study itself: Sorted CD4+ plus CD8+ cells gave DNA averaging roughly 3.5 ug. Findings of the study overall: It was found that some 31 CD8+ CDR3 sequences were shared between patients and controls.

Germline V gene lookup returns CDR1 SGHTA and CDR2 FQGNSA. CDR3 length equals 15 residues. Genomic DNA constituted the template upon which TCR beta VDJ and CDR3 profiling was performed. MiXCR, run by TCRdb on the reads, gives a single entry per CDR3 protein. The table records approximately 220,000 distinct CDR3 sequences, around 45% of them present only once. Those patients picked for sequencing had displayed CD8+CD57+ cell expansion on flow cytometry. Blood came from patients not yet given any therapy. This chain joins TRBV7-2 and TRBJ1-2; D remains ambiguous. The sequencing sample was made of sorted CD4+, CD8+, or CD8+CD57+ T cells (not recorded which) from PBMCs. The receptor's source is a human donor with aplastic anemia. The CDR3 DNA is TGTGCTAGCAGCACCAACGACGGGGATTTAAGAGGCTACACCTTC. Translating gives CASSTNDGDLRGYTF.